These 21 T cell receptor beta chains originate from one sample sequenced in a study of regulatory T cells in long-lasting Graves disease. Time point meaning: newly diagnosed GD, antithyroid drugs for less than 3 months. PBMCs provided the RNA from which the TCR library was made. Investigators prepared the TCR beta libraries by applying iRepertoire HTBI primers and Arm-PCR of CDR3 regions. TCRdb reprocessed the multiplex PCR reads via MiXCR and lists one record per CDR3 protein. Of about 540,000 distinct CDR3 sequences in the sample, approximately 12% were seen once. The data were also submitted as part of a second study, on T cells in Graves' hyperthyroidism and ophthalmopathy.

Material: peripheral blood mononuclear cells (PBMCs), obtained at new diagnosis, from a patient treated with antithyroid drugs. Source of these receptors: a man aged 30 to 39 with Graves disease.

V is TRBV5-1 and J is TRBJ2-3, with 13 bases lining up with TRBD2. V shed 2 bases and J 6 bases; nucleotides not matched to a gene: 6. This CDR3 comprises 16 residues. CDR1 SGHRS and CDR2 YFSETQ come from the germline V gene. The CDR3 spells CASSLLAGGPGDTQYF. In nucleotides, the CDR3 is TGCGCCAGCAGCTTACTAGCGGGAGGGCCCGGGGATACGCAGTATTTT.

In the case of this clonotype: A read error is possible here, since a much larger clone lies one base away. This sequence joins TRBV6-1 and TRBJ2-7; the D is unclear. Germline V gene data show CDR1 as MNHNS and CDR2 as SASEGT. The CDR3 has 14 amino acids. V lost 0 bases to trimming and J lost 0 bases, with 6 bases between them. The CDR3 sequence: CASSEAMTSYEQYF. Written as DNA, the CDR3 is TGTGCCAGCAGTGAAGCCATGACCTCCTACGAGCAGTACTTC.

This clonotype was seen ten or more times. J is TRBJ2-3 and V is TRBV7-9; the match to TRBD2 covers 15 bases. This CDR3 contains 18 residues. Germline assignment: CDR1 SEHNR and CDR2 FQNEAQ (reference sequence). The ends lost 7 bases at V and 2 bases at J; junction bases unmatched: 10. CDR3 loop: CASTKIGLAGGITDTQYF. For the CDR3, the DNA is TGTGCCAGCACTAAGATTGGACTAGCGGGAGGGATCACAGATACGCAGTATTTT.

As to this clonotype: A much larger clone differs by one base, so this may be a read error. The rearrangement uses TRBV12-3 or TRBV12-4 and TRBJ2-1; 11 bases agree with TRBD2. The CDR3 spans 16 residues. Here the CDR3 DNA reads TGTGCCAGCAGTTCACCTAGCGGGAGGAGTGTCAATGAGCAGCTCTTC. Translation gives CASSSPSGRSVNEQLF.

This clonotype has a count of ten or more. The chain carries TRBV27 and TRBJ2-7; D is uncertain. Deletions cut 5 bases from V and 7 bases from J, with 21 bases between. Germline CDR1 is MNHEY and CDR2 is SMNVEV (reference sequence). This CDR3 is built from 15 residues. CDR3 loop: CASSPPRTSVSEQYF. CDR3 sequence (DNA): TGTGCCAGCAGTCCCCCCCGGACCTCAGTCTCAGAGCAGTACTTC.

Worth noting for this clonotype: One end of the junction does not line up with germline, which may come from a read error. This chain joins TRBV6-2 or TRBV6-3 and TRBJ2-1; 10 bases match TRBD2. This CDR3 has 14 residues. Per germline, CDR1 MNHEY and CDR2 SVGEGT. The CDR3 loop is CASDLAGGSNEQLF. The CDR3, as DNA: TGTGCCAGCGACTTAGCGGGAGGATCCAATGAGCAGCTCTTC.

The V and J genes are TRBV11-2 and TRBJ1-3, with D perhaps TRBD1 (6 bases). CDR3 length: 16 amino acids. Trimming cost V 5 bases and J 0 bases, with 14 bases left between them. CDR1 and CDR2 from the germline V gene are SGHAT and FQNNGV. The CDR3, as DNA: TGTGCCAGCAGCACGACAGGAATCATCTCTGGAAACACCATATATTTT. As protein: CASSTTGIISGNTIYF.

Worth noting for this clonotype: Compared with germline, one end of the junction differs, possibly owing to a read error. The chain couples TRBV27 to TRBJ2-3; perhaps TRBD2 as D (5 bases). CDR3 length equals 14 residues. Germline loops: CDR1 MNHEY, CDR2 SMNVEV (reference sequence). DNA for the CDR3: TGTGCCAGCAGTCCACGTCGAGGGCCAGATACGCGGTATTTT. This codes for CASSPRRGPDTRYF.

The chain joins TRBV19 to TRBJ2-7; D call uncertain. The CDR3 runs 13 residues. Per the germline V gene, CDR1 is LNHDA and CDR2 is SQIVND (reference sequence). V lost 3 bases and J lost 0, with 6 bases in between. The CDR3 sequence: CASSMGNSYEQYF. The DNA for the CDR3 is TGTGCCAGTAGTATGGGTAACTCCTACGAGCAGTACTTC.

This clonotype showed up just a few times. V usage is TRBV4-1 and J usage is TRBJ2-7; the D call may be TRBD1 or TRBD2 (5 bases each). CDR1 MGHRA and CDR2 YSYEKL come from the germline V gene. The CDR3 spans 15 residues. V was pared by 3 bases and J by 6 bases, with 18 bases between. The DNA for the CDR3 is TGCGCCAGCAGCCACCCAGGGCTAGCCCCACGCGAGCAGTACTTC. The encoded protein is CASSHPGLAPREQYF.

This clonotype was seen many times. In DNA, the CDR3 is TGCAGCGTTGTCCATCCGCTTAATGAAAAACTGTTTTTT. This sequence encodes CSVVHPLNEKLFF. V usage is TRBV29-1 and J usage is TRBJ1-4; D unresolved. The CDR3 covers 13 residues. V gave up 4 bases and J gave up 4 bases, with 10 bases separating them. Germline CDR1 reads SQVTM; CDR2 reads ANQGSEA.

As regards this clonotype: No conserved phenylalanine or tryptophan ends this CDR3, so it is likely a read error. The rearrangement joins TRBV28 to TRBJ2-1, with 8 bases matching TRBD2. Germline V lookup: CDR1 MDHEN, CDR2 SYDVKM. V was clipped by 3 bases and J by 12 bases; unmatched bases: 7. The CDR3 covers 13 residues. CDR3 amino acids: CASSLSLAGTQFL. The CDR3 region has the DNA TGTGCCAGCAGTTTGTCGTTAGCGGGAACGCAGTTCCTC.

The gene calls are TRBV19 and TRBJ2-4; maybe TRBD1 (6 bases). The CDR3 is 15 amino acids. Germline assignment: CDR1 LNHDA and CDR2 SQIVND (reference sequence). V was trimmed by 5 bases and J by 7 bases, leaving 18 bases between them. The CDR3 DNA is TGTGCCAGTAGTTTCGAAGGGACATTTTCGAACATTCAGTACTTC. Protein product: CASSFEGTFSNIQYF.

V and J are TRBV19 and TRBJ1-6; D call uncertain. V was pared by 5 bases and J by 6 bases, with 11 bases between. CDR3 size: 14 residues. The germline V gene encodes CDR1 LNHDA and CDR2 SQIVND (reference sequence). In DNA, the CDR3 is TGTGCCAGTAGTCTCGACCCACGTAATTCACCCCTCCACTTT. Translation: CASSLDPRNSPLHF. The complete variable domain, with remaining parts taken from reference TRBV19 and TRBJ1-6, reads DGGITQSPKYLFRKEGQNVTLSCEQNLNHDAMYWYRQDPGQGLRLIYYSQIVNDFQKGDIAEGYSVSREKKESFPLTVTSAQKNPTAFYLCASSLDPRNSPLHFGNGTRLTVT.

A note on this clonotype: This may stem from a read error, because a much larger clone lies one nucleotide away. As the CDR3 is not closed by the conserved phenylalanine or tryptophan, this likely results from a read error. The chain uses TRBV5-1 and TRBJ1-1, with D uncertain. The germline CDR1 and CDR2 sequences are SGHRS and YFSETQ. V was clipped by 0 bases and J by 4 bases, with 7 bases between them. The CDR3 covers 13 residues. This CDR3 reads CASSLGYGTEAFL. The CDR3 DNA reads TGCGCCAGCAGCTTGGGGTACGGCACTGAAGCTTTCCTT.

This clonotype was counted a few times. With a much larger clone just one base away, this may be a read error. This chain uses TRBV4-2 with TRBJ2-7; 12 nucleotides match TRBD2. The CDR3 covers 15 residues. V was pared by 3 bases and J by 0 bases, with 0 bases of the junction left unmatched. From germline, CDR1 is LGHNA and CDR2 YNFKEQ. The CDR3 sequence is CASSQTSGGSYEQYF. In DNA, the CDR3 is TGTGCCAGCAGCCAGACTAGCGGGGGCTCCTACGAGCAGTACTTC.

This clonotype was picked up many times. This rearrangement joins TRBV11-2 to TRBJ2-7, with D perhaps matching TRBD1 (6 bases). V was pared by 2 bases and J by 5 bases, with 13 bases between. Germline CDR1 SGHAT, CDR2 FQNNGV. The CDR3 consists of 14 residues. DNA for the CDR3: TGTGCCAGCAGCTTACACAGGGTGGTAGACGAGCAGTACTTC. Translated: CASSLHRVVDEQYF.

This clonotype was seen only a few times. The chain links TRBV6-1 to TRBJ1-2; TRBD1 agrees at 9 bases. V dropped 4 bases and J dropped 4; count of bases not matched to a gene: 10. The CDR3 loop spans 16 amino acids. CDR1 and CDR2 (germline): MNHNS, SASEGT. CDR3 DNA sequence: TGTGCCAGCAGTGCGGTTCACAGGGGGCGACCCTATGGCTACACCTTC. This sequence encodes CASSAVHRGRPYGYTF.

J is TRBJ2-1 and V is TRBV2; 10 bases fit TRBD2. TRBJ2-5 matches the DNA end more closely, so the J call is doubtful. This CDR3 spans 14 amino acids. Germline CDR1 reads SNHLY; CDR2 reads FYNNEI. This CDR3 is CASSSSSGRETQYF. CDR3 nucleotides: TGTGCCAGCAGTTCCTCTAGCGGGAGAGAGACCCAGTACTTC.

The chain joins TRBV20-1 to TRBJ2-1, with D uncertain. This CDR3 has 15 residues. Trimming cost V 4 bases and J 5 bases, with 18 bases left between them. Germline CDR1 and CDR2: DFQATT and SNEGSKA (reference sequence). The CDR3 sequence is CSATDPAKRHNEQFF. CDR3 DNA: TGCAGTGCTACGGACCCCGCGAAACGCCACAATGAGCAGTTCTTC.

Here the CDR3 DNA reads TGTGCCAGCAGCTTAGATAGCCGGGACACAGATACGCAGTATTTT. Its translation: CASSLDSRDTDTQYF. The chain uses TRBV11-2 and TRBJ2-3, with a possible D match to TRBD2 (5 bases). There are 15 residues in the CDR3. Germline V gene sequence: CDR1 SGHAT, CDR2 FQNNGV. The ends were cut back, 0 bases at V and 2 bases at J, with 9 bases in the middle.